This T cell receptor (beta chain) was profiled in a study of cytomegalovirus exposure and HLA in healthy donors. Trimming cost V 3 bases and J 3 bases; bases outside gene matches: 9. Per the germline V gene, CDR1 is MNHEY and CDR2 is SMNVEV (reference sequence). The CDR3 spans 17 residues. The PCR was carried out with 60 Vbeta primers and 13 Jbeta primers. The data were produced by immunoSEQ multiplex PCR, yet TCRdb's version contains in-frame clones alone and is incomplete. The repertoire has fewer than 200,000 clones, 68% of them found once; the top ten carry roughly 4.4%. The sample holds a few counts of this clone.

The sequenced sample consisted of PBMCs. The J gene is TRBJ2-1, the V gene TRBV27; 9 bases match TRBD2. The sequence was obtained from a woman under 30 in good health and CMV-seropositive. CDR3 in DNA: TGTGCCAGCAGTTTCAACCGACTAGCGGAGTACTACAATGAGCAGTTCTTC. This codes for CASSFNRLAEYYNEQFF.